This TCR beta chain was identified during a study of blood T cells in healthy people across ages. Looked up from germline, CDR1 is DFQATT and CDR2 is SNEGSKA (reference sequence). The length of the CDR3 is 14 residues. Then a second PCR, running about 6 to 12 cycles, was carried out with a sample-barcoded 5' primer and a J-beta primer mix. TCRdb itself ran the 5' RACE reads through MiXCR, one entry per CDR3 protein. The data show about 1.4 million distinct CDR3 sequences, approximately 60% seen once. The sequence was collected from a man younger than 35 in good health. The V and J genes are TRBV20-1 and TRBJ2-7, with D perhaps given as TRBD1 or TRBD2 (5 bases each). The end of the DNA fits TRBJ2-1 better, so the J call may be wrong. The sequenced sample consisted of blood. CDR3 residues: CSARYTFGGNEQFF. In nucleotides, the CDR3 is TGCAGTGCTAGATATACCTTTGGGGGCAATGAGCAGTTCTTC.